This T cell receptor (beta chain) was retrieved from a study of Tregs in tolerant kidney transplant recipients. The wider study: The nonmyeloablative bone marrow transplants came from related graft donors, with transient mixed chimerism. Whole-study findings and limits: Biological reproducibility was not directly addressed in this study. Expanding Tregs on activated donor B cells appeared to best identify donor-specific TCRbeta clones.

The method was immunoSEQ multiplex PCR; TCRdb's version includes in-frame clones alone and lacks a portion of them. Its clone listing holds some 52,000 clones. Remarks on this clone: Its antigen is unidentified. The read gets to within 3 residues of the CDR3 end, and the germline J gene fills in the rest.

This CDR3 is 12 amino acids long. V lost 4 bases, J lost 5 bases, and 8 bases lay in between. CDR1 and CDR2 from the germline V gene are GTSNPN and SVGIG (reference sequence). V is TRBV30 and J is TRBJ2-2; TRBD1 might be the D (6 bases). This material consisted of CD4+ T cells from blood, taken before the transplant. The source is a human donor who received a combined kidney and bone marrow transplant. The CDR3 spells CAWNRDTGELFF. The sequenced part of the CDR3 DNA is TGTGCCTGGAACAGGGATACCGGGGAG. The full variable domain, in which reference TRBV30 and TRBJ2-2 provide the parts outside the CDR3, is SQTIHQWPATLVQPVGSPLSLECTVEGTSNPNLYWYRQAAGRGLQLLFYSVGIGQISSEVPQNLSASRPQDRQFILSSKKLLLSDSGFYLCAWNRDTGELFFGEGSRLTVL.